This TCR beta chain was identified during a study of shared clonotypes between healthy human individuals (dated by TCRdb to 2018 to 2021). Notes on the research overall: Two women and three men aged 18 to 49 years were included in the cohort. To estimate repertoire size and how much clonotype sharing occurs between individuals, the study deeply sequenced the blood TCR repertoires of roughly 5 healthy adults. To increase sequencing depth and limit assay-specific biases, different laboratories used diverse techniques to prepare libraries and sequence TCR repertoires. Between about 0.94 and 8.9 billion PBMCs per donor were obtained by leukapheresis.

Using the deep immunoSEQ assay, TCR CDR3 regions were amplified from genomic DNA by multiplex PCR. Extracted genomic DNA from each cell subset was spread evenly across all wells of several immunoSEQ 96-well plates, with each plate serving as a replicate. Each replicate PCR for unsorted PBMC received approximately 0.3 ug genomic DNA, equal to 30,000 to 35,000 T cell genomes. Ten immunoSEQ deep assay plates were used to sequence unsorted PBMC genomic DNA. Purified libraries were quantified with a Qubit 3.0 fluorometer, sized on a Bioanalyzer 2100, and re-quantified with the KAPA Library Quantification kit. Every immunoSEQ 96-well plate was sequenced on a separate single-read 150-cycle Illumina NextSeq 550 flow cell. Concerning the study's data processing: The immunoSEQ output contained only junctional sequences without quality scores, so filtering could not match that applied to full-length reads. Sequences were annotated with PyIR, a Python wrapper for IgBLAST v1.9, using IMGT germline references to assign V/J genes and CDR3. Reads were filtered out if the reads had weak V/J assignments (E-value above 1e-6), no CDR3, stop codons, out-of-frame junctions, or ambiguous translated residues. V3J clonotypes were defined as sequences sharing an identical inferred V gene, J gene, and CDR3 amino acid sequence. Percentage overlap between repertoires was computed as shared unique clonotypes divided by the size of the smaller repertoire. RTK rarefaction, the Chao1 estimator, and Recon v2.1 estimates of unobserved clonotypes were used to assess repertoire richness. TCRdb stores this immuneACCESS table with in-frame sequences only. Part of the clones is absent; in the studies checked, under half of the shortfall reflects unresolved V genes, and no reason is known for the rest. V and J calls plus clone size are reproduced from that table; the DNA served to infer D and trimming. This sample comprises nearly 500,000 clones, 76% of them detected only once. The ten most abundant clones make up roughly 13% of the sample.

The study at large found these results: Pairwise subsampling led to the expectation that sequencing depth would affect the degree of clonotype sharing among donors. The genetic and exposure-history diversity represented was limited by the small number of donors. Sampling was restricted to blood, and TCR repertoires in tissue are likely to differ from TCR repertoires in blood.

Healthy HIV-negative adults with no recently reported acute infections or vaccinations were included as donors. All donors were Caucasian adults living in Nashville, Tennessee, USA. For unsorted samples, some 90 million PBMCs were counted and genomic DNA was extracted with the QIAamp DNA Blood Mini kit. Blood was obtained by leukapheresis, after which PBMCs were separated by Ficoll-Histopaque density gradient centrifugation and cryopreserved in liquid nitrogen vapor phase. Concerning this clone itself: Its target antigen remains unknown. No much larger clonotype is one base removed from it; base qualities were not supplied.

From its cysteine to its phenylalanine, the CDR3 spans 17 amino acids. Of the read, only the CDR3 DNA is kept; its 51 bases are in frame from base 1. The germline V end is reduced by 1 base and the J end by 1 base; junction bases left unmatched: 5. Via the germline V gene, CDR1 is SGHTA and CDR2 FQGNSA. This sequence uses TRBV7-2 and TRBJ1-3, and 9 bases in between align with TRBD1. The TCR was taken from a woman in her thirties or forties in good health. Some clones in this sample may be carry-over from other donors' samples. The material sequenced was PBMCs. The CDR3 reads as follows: CASSLESGQGSGNTIYF. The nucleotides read TGTGCCAGCAGCTTAGAGTCCGGACAGGGGTCTGGAAACACCATATATTTT.